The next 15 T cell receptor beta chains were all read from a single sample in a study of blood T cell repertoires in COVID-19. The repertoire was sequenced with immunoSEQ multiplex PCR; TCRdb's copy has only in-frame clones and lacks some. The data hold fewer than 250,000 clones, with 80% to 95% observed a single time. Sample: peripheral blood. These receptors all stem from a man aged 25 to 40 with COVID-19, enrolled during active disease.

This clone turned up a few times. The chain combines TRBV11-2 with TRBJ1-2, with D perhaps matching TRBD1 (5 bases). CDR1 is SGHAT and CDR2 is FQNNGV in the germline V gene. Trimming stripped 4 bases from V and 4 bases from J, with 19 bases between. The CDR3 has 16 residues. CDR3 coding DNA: TGTGCCAGCAGCTCCGACCGGGGGAAGTATGGCTATGGCTACACCTTC. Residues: CASSSDRGKYGYGYTF.

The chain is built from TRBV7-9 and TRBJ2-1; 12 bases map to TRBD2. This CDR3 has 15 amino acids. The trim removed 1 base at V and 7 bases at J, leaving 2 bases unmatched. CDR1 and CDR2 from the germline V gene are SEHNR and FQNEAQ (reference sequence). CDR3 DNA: TGTGCCAGCAGCTTAGGGACTAGCGGGGTTAATGAGCAGTTCTTC. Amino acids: CASSLGTSGVNEQFF.

CDR3 protein: CATSRGAALNEQFF. The CDR3 nucleotides are TGTGCCACTTCCCGGGGGGCAGCTCTTAATGAGCAGTTCTTC. The chain joins TRBV7-9 to TRBJ2-1, with D possibly being TRBD2 (7 bases). The CDR3 extends over 14 amino acids. V gave up 10 bases and J gave up 7 bases, with 20 bases separating them. Germline V gene data show CDR1 as SEHNR and CDR2 as FQNEAQ (reference sequence).

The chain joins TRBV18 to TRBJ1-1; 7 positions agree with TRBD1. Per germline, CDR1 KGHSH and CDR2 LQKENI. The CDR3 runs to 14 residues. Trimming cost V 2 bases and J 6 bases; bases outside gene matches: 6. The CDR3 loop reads CASSPVQGEAEAFF. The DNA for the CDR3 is TGTGCCAGCTCACCAGTTCAGGGGGAGGCTGAAGCTTTCTTT. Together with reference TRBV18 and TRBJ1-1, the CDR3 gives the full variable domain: NAGVMQNPRHLVRRRGQEARLRCSPMKGHSHVYWYRQLPEEGLKFMVYLQKENIIDESGMPKERFSAEFPKEGPSILRIQQVVRGDSAAYFCASSPVQGEAEAFFGQGTRLTVV.

Here the CDR3 reads CASRGVWNTEAFF. The CDR3 DNA is TGTGCCTCCAGGGGGGTTTGGAACACTGAAGCTTTCTTT. V usage is TRBV10-3 and J usage is TRBJ1-1, with 7 bases identical to TRBD1. Per germline, CDR1 ENHRY and CDR2 SYGVKD. V lost 11 bases, J lost 1 base, and 7 bases stayed unmatched. The CDR3 extends over 13 amino acids.

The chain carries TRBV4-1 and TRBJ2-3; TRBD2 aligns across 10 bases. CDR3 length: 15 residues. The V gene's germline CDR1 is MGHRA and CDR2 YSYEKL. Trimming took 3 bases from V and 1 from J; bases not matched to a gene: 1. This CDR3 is CASSHGLAGTDTQYF. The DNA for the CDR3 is TGCGCCAGCAGCCATGGACTAGCGGGCACAGATACGCAGTATTTT.

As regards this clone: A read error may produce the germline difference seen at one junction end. The chain's CDR3 is CAISAGTGDTDTQYF. CDR3 DNA sequence: TGTGCCATTAGTGCCGGGACAGGGGACACAGATACGCAGTATTTT. The chain combines TRBV10-3 with TRBJ2-3, with 10 bases lining up with TRBD1. This CDR3 has 15 amino acids. Germline values: CDR1 ENHRY, CDR2 SYGVKD.

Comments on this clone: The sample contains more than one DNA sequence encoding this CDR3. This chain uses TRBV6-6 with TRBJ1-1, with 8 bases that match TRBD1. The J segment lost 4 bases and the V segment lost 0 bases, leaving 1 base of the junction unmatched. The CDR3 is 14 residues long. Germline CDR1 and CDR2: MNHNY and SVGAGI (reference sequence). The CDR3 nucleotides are TGTGCCAGCAGTTACTCTACAGGGGGCACTGAAGCTTTCTTT. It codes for CASSYSTGGTEAFF.

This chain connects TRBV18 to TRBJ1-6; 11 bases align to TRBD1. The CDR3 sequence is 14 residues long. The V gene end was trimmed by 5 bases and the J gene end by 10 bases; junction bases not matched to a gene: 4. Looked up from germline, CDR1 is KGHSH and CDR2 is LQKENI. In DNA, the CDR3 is TGTGCCAGCTCAAAAGGGACAGGGGGATCACCCCTCCACTTT. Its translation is CASSKGTGGSPLHF.

In DNA form, the CDR3 reads TGTGCCAGCAGCTCACTAGCGGGGGGGACATCCTACGAGCAGTACTTC. It is translated as CASSSLAGGTSYEQYF. The chain recombines TRBV2 with TRBJ2-7; 13 nucleotides align to TRBD2. Trimming took 6 bases from V and 1 from J; bases not matched to a gene: 6. Germline V gene data show CDR1 as SNHLY and CDR2 as FYNNEI. The CDR3 runs to 16 residues.

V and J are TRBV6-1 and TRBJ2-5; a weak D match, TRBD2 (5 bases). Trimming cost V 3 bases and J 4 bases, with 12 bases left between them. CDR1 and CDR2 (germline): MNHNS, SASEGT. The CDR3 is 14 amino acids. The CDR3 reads CASSELQAGETQYF. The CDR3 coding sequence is TGTGCCAGCAGTGAGCTTCAGGCGGGAGAGACCCAGTACTTC.

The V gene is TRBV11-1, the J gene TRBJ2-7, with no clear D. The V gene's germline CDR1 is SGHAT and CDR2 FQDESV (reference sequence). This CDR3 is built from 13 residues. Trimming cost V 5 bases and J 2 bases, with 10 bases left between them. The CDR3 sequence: CASSPDTPYEQYF. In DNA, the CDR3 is TGTGCCAGCAGCCCTGACACCCCCTACGAGCAGTACTTC.

Here the CDR3 DNA reads TGTGCCAGCAGCTTAGGCGGGGGGGCCCGGGAGACCCAGTACTTC. It is translated as CASSLGGGARETQYF. This rearrangement joins TRBV7-9 to TRBJ2-5, with TRBD2 matching 9 bases. The trim removed 1 base at V and 5 bases at J, leaving 5 bases unmatched. CDR3 size: 15 residues. Germline V lookup: CDR1 SEHNR, CDR2 FQNEAQ (reference sequence).

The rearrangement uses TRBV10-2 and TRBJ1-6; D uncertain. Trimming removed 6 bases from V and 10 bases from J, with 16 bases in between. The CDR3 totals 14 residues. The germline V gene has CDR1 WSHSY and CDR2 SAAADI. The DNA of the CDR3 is TGCGCCAGCAGGATAACCTCCGGAGACTCACCCCTCCACTTT. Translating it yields CASRITSGDSPLHF.

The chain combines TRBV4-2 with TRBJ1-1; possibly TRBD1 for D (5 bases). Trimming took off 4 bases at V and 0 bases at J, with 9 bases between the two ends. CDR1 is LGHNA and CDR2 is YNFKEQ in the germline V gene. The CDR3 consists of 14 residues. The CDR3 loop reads CASSRQTMNTEAFF. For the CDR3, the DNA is TGTGCCAGCAGCCGACAGACCATGAACACTGAAGCTTTCTTT.